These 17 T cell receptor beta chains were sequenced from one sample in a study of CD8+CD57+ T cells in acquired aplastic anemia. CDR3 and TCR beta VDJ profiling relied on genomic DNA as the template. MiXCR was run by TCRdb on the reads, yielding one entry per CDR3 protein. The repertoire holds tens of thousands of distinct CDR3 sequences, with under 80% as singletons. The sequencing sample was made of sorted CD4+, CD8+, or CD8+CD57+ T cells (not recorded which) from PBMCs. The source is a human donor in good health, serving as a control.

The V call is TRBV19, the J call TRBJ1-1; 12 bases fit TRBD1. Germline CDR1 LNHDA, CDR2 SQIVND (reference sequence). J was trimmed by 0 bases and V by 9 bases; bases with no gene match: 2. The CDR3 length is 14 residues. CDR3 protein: CARGTGGVNTEAFF. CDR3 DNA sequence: TGTGCCAGGGGGACAGGGGGCGTGAACACTGAAGCTTTCTTT.

The CDR3 DNA sequence: TGTGCCATCAGTGGCGGGACAGTCTCCTACGAGCAGTACTTC. This codes for CAISGGTVSYEQYF. The rearrangement uses TRBV10-3 and TRBJ2-7, with D perhaps TRBD1 (7 bases). Trimming stripped 4 bases from V and 0 bases from J, with 10 bases between. This CDR3 has 14 residues. The germline gives CDR1 ENHRY, CDR2 SYGVKD.

The CDR3 coding sequence is TGCAGCGTGGTACAGGGAGATACGCAGTATTTT. Its translation is CSVVQGDTQYF. The chain uses TRBV29-1 and TRBJ2-3; D possibly corresponds to TRBD1 (6 bases). The germline V gene has CDR1 SQVTM and CDR2 ANQGSEA. Trimming shortened V by 6 bases and J by 5 bases, and 9 bases separated the two germline ends. This CDR3 region has 11 residues.

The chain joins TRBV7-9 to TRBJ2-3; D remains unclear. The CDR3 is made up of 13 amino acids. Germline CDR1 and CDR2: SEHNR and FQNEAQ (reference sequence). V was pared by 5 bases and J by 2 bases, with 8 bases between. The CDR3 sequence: CASSALYTDTQYF. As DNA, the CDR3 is TGTGCCAGCAGCGCACTGTACACAGATACGCAGTATTTT. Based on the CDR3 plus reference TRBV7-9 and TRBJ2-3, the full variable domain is DTGVSQNPRHKITKRGQNVTFRCDPISEHNRLYWYRQTLGQGPEFLTYFQNEAQLEKSRLLSDRFSAERPKGSFSTLEIQRTEQGDSAMYLCASSALYTDTQYFGPGTRLTVL.

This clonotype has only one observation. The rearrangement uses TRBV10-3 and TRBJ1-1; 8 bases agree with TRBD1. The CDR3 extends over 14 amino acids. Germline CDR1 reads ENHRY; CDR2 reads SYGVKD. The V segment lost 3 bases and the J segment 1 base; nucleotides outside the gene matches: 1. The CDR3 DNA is TGTGCCATCAGTGATGGACAGGGGAACACTGAAGCTTTCTTT. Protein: CAISDGQGNTEAFF.

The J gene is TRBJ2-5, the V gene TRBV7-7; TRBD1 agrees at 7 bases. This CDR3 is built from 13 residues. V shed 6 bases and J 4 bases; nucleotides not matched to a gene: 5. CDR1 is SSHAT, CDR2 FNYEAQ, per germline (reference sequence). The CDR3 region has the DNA TGTGCCAGCAGTCTGGGACAGAGAGAGACCCAGTACTTC. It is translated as CASSLGQRETQYF. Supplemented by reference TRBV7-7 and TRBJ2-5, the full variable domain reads GAGVSQSPRYKVTKRGQDVTLRCDPISSHATLYWYQQALGQGPEFLTYFNYEAQPDKSGLPSDRFSAERPEGSISTLTIQRTEQRDSAMYRCASSLGQRETQYFGPGTRLLVL.

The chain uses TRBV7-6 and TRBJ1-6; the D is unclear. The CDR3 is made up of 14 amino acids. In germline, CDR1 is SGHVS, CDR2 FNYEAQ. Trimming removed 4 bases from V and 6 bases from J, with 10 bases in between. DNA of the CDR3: TGTGCCAGCAGCTCCCCGAACATTAATTCACCCCTCCACTTT. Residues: CASSSPNINSPLHF.

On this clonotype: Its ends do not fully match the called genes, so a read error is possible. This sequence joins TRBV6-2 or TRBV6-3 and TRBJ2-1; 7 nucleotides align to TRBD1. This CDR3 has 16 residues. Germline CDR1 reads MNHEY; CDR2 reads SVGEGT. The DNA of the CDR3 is TGTGCTAGCAGTTACGCTACAGGGGCCTCCTACAATGAGCAGTTCTTC. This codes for CASSYATGASYNEQFF.

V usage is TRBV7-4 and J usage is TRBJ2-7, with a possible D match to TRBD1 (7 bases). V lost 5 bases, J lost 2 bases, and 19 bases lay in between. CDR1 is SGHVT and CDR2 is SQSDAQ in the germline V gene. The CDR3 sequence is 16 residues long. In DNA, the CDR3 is TGTGCCAGCAGCCAAGGCGGGACAGACATTCCCTACGAGCAGTACTTC. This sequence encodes CASSQGGTDIPYEQYF.

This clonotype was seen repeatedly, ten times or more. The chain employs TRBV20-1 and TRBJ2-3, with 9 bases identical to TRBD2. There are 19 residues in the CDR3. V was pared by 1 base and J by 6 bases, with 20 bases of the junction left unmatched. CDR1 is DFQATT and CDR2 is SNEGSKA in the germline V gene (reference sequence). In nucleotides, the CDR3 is TGCAGTGCTAGAGGTCCGGGGGGGGCAAGCGGGGGGCCGTGGGATACGCAGTATTTT. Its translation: CSARGPGGASGGPWDTQYF.

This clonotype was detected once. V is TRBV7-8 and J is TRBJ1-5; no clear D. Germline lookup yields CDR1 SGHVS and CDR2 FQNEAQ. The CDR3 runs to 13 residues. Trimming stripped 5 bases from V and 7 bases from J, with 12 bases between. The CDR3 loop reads CASSTTREQPQHF. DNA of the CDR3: TGTGCCAGCAGCACCACAAGGGAGCAGCCCCAGCATTTT.

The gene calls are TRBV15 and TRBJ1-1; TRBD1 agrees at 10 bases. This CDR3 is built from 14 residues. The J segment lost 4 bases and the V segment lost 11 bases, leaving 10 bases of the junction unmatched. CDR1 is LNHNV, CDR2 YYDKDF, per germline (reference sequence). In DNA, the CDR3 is TGTGCCGTCGGGGGACAGGGGACGTTCACTGAAGCTTTCTTT. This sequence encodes CAVGGQGTFTEAFF. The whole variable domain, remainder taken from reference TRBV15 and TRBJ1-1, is DAMVIQNPRYQVTQFGKPVTLSCSQTLNHNVMYWYQQKSSQAPKLLFHYYDKDFNNEADTPDNFQSRRPNTSFCFLDIRSPGLGDTAMYLCAVGGQGTFTEAFFGQGTRLTVV.

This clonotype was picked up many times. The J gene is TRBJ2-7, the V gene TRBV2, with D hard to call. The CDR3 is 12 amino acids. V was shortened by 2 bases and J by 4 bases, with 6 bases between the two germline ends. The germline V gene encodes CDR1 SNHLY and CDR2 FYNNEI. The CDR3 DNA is TGTGCCAGCAGTGAAACGCGTTACGAGCAGTACTTC. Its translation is CASSETRYEQYF.

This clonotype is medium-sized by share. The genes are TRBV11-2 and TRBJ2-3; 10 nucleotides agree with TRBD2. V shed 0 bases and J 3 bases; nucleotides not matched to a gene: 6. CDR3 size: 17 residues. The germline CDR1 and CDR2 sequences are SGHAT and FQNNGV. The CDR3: CASSLELAGLSTDTQYF. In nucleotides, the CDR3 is TGTGCCAGCAGCTTAGAACTAGCGGGGTTGAGTACAGATACGCAGTATTTT.

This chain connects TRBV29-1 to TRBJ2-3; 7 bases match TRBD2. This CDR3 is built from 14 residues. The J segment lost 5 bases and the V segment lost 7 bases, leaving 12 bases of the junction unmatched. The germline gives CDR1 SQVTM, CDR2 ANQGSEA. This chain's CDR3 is CSAKRASGGDTQYF. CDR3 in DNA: TGCAGCGCAAAGAGGGCTAGCGGTGGAGATACGCAGTATTTT.

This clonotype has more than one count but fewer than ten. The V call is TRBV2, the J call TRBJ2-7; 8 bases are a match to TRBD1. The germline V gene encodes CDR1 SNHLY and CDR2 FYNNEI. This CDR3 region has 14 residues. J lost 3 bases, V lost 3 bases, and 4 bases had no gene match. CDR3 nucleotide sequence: TGTGCCAGCAGTGATGTAACAGGGGGCTACGAGCAGTACTTC. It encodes CASSDVTGGYEQYF.

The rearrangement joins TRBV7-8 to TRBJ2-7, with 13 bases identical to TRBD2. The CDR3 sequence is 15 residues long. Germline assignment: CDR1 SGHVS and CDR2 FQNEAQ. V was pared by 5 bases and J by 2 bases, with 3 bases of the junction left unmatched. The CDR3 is CASSVGLAGTYEQYF. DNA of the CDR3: TGTGCCAGCAGCGTGGGACTAGCGGGAACCTACGAGCAGTACTTC.